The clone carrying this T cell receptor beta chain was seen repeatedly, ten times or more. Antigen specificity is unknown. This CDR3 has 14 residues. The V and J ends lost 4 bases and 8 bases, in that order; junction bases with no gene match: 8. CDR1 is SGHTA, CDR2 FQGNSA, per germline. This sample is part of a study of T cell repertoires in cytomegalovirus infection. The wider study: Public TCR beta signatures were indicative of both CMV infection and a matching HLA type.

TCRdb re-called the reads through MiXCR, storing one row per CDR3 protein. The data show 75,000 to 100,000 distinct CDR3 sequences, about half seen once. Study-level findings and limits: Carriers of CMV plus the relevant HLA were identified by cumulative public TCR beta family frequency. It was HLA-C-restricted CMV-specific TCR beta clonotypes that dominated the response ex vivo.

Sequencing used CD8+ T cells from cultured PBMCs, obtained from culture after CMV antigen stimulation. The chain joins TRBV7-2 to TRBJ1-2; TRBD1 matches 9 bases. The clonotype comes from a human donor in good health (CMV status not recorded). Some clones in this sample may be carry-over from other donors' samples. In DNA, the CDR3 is TGTGCCAGCAGCTCCGGGACAGGGTATCTCGGCTACACCTTC. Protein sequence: CASSSGTGYLGYTF.